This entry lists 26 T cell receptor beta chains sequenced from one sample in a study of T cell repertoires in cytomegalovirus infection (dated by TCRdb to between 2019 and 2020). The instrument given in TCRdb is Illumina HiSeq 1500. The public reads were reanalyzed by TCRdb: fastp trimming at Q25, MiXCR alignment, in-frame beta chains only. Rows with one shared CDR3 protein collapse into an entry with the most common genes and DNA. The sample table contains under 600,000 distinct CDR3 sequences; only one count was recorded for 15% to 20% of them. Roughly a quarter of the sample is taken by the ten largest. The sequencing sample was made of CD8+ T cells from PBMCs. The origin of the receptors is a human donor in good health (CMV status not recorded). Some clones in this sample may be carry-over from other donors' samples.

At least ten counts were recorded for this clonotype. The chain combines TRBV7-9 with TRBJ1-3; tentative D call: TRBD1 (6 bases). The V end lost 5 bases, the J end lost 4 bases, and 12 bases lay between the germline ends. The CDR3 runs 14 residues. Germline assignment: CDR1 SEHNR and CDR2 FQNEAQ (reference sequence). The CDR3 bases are TGTGCCAGCAGCGACACAGGGAGCGGAAACACCATATATTTT. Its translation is CASSDTGSGNTIYF.

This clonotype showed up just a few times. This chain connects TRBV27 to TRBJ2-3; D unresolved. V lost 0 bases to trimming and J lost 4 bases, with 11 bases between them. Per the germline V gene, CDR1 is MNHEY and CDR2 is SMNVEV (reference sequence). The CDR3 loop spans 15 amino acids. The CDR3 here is CASSLSGGGPDTQYF. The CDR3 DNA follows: TGTGCCAGCAGTTTATCTGGCGGTGGGCCAGATACGCAGTATTTT.

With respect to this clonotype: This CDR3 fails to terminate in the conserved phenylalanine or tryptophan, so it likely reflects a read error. The CDR3 loop reads CASSYSIGQTSYEQYL. The CDR3 DNA is TGTGCCAGCAGTTACTCGATAGGACAAACCTCCTACGAGCAGTACTTA. This chain uses TRBV6-6 with TRBJ2-7; possibly TRBD1 for D (5 bases). The CDR3 has 16 residues. The germline V gene has CDR1 MNHNY and CDR2 SVGAGI (reference sequence). Trimming cost V 0 bases and J 0 bases, with 12 bases left between them.

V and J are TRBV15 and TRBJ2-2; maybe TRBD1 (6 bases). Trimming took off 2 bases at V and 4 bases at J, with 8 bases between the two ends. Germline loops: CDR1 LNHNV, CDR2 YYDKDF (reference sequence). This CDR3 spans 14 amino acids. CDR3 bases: TGTGCCACCAGCAGACAGGGGAGCACCGGGGAGCTGTTTTTT. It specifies CATSRQGSTGELFF.

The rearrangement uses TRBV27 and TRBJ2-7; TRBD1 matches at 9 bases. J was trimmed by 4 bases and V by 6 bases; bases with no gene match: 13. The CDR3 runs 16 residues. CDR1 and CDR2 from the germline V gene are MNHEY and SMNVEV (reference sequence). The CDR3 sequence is CASSPLRGQGMYEQYF. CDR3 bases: TGTGCCAGCAGCCCCTTAAGGGGACAGGGAATGTACGAGCAGTACTTC.

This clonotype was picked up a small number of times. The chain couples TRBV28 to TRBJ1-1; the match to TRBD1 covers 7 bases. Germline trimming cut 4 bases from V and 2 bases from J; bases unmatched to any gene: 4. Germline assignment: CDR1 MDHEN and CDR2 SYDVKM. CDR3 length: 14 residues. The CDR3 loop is CASSSNRGNTEAFF. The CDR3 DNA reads TGTGCCAGCAGTTCTAACAGGGGTAACACTGAAGCTTTCTTT.

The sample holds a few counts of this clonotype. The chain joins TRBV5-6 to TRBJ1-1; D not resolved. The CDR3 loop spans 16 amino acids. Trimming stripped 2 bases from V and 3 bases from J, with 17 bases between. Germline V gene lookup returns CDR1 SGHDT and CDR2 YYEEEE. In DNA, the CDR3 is TGTGCCAGCAGCTTCGACGTAGGACCATCGTACACTGAAGCTTTCTTT. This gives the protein CASSFDVGPSYTEAFF.

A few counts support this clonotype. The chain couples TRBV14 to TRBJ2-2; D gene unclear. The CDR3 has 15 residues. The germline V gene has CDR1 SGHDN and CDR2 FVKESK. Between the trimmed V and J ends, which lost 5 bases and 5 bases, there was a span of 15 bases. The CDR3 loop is CASSVSKRTTGELFF. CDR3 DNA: TGTGCCAGCAGCGTATCTAAGCGTACTACCGGGGAGCTGTTTTTT.

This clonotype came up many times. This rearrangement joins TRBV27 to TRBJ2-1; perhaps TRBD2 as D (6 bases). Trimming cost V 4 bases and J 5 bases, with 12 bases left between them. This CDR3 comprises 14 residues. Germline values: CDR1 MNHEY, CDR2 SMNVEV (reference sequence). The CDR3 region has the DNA TGTGCCAGCAGTTCACGACTAGGAGACAATGAGCAGTTCTTC. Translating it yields CASSSRLGDNEQFF.

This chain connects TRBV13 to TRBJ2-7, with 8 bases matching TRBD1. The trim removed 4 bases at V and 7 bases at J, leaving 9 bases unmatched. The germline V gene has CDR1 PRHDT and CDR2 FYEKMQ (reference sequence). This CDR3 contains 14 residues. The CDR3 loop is CASSSRTGFDEQYF. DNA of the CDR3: TGTGCCAGCAGCTCAAGGACAGGGTTCGATGAGCAGTACTTC.

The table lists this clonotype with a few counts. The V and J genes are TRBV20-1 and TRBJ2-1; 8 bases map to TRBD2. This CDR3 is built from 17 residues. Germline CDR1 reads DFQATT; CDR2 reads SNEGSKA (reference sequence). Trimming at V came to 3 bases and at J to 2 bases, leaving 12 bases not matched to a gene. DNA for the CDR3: TGCAGTGCTAGGCCCAACCCTACTAGCGGACCCTACAATGAGCAGTTCTTC. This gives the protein CSARPNPTSGPYNEQFF.

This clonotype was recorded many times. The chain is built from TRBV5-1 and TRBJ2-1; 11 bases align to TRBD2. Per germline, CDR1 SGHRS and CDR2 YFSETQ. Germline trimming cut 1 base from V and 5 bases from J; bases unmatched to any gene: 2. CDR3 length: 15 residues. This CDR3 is CASSLSGLADNEQFF. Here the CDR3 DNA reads TGCGCCAGCAGCTTGTCGGGACTAGCGGACAATGAGCAGTTCTTC.

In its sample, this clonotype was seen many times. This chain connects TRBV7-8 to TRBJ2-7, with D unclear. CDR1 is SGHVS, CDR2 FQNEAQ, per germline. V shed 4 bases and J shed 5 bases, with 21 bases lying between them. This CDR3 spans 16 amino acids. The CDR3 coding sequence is TGTGCCAGCAGCTATATAATAACAGCCTCACCTCACGAGCAGTACTTC. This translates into CASSYIITASPHEQYF.

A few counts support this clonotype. In DNA form, the CDR3 reads TGTGCCAGCAGCCAAGAAGGACAGGCTGGGGCCAACGTCCTGACTTTC. This encodes CASSQEGQAGANVLTF. This rearrangement joins TRBV13 to TRBJ2-6, with 7 bases identical to TRBD1. V shed 5 bases and J 2 bases; nucleotides not matched to a gene: 6. The CDR3 length is 16 residues. Germline loops: CDR1 PRHDT, CDR2 FYEKMQ (reference sequence).

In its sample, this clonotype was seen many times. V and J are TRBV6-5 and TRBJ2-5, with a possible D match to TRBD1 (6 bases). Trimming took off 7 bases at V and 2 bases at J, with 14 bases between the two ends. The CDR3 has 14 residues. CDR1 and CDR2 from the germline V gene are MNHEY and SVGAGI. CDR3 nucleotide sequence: TGTGCCAGCATACACAGGGTAACACAAGAGACCCAGTACTTC. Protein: CASIHRVTQETQYF.

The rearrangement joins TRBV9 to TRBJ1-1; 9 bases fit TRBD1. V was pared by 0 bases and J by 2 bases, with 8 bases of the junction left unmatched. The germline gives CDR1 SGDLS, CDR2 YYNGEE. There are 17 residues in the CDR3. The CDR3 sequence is CASSVEGGTGLNTEAFF. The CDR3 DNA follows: TGTGCCAGCAGCGTAGAGGGGGGGACAGGGCTAAACACTGAAGCTTTCTTT.

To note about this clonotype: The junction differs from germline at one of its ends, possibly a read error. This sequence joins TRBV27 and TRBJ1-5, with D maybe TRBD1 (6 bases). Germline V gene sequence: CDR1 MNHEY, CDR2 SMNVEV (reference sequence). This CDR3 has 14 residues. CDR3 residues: CASGSGDSNQPKHF. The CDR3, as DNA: TGTGCCAGCGGTTCAGGGGATAGTAATCAGCCCAAGCATTTT.

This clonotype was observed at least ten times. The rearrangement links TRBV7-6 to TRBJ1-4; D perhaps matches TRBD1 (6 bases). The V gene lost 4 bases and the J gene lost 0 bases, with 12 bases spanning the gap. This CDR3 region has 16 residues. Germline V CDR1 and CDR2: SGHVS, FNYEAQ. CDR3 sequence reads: CASSSNGQSTNEKLFF. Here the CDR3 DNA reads TGTGCCAGCAGCTCTAACGGACAGTCAACTAATGAAAAACTGTTTTTT.

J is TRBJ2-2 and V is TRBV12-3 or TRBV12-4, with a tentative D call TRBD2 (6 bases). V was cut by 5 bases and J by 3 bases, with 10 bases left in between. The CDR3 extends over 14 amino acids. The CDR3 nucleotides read TGTGCCAGCAGTCCATGGGGGGACACCGGGGAGCTGTTTTTT. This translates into CASSPWGDTGELFF.

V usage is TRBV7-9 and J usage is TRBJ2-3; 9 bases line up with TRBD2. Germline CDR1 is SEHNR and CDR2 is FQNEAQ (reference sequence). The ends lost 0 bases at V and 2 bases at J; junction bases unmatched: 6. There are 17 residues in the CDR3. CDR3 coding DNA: TGTGCCAGCAGCTTAGCGTTCCTAGCGGGAAACACAGATACGCAGTATTTT. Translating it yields CASSLAFLAGNTDTQYF.

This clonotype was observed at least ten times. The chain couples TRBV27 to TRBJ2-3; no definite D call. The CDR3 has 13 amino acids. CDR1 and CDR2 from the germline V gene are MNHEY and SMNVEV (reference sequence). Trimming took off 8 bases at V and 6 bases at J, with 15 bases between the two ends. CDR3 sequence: CASRAADRDTQYF. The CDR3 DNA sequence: TGTGCCAGCCGGGCCGCCGATAGGGATACGCAGTATTTT.

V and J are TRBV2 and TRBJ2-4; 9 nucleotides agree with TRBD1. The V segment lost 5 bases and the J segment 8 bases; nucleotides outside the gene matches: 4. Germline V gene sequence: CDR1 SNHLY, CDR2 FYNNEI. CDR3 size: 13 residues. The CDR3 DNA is TGTGCCAGCAGTAGACAGGGGGGTGACATTCAGTACTTC. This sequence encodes CASSRQGGDIQYF.

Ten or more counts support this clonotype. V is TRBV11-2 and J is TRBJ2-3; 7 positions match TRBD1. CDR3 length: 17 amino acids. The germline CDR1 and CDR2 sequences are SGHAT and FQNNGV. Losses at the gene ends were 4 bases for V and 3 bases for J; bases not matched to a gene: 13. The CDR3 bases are TGTGCCAGCAGCTCAAACTTGGGGGACAGAGCAACAGATACGCAGTATTTT. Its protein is CASSSNLGDRATDTQYF. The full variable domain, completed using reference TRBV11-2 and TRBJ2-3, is EAGVAQSPRYKIIEKRQSVAFWCNPISGHATLYWYQQILGQGPKLLIQFQNNGVVDDSQLPKDRFSAERLKGVDSTLKIQPAKLEDSAVYLCASSSNLGDRATDTQYFGPGTRLTVL.

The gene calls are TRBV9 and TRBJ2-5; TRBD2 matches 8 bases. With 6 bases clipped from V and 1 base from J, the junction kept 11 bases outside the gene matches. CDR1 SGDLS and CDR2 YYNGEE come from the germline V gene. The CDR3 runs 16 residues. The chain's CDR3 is CASTSAGLAGQETQYF. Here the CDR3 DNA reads TGTGCCAGCACCTCCGCGGGGCTAGCGGGCCAAGAGACCCAGTACTTC.

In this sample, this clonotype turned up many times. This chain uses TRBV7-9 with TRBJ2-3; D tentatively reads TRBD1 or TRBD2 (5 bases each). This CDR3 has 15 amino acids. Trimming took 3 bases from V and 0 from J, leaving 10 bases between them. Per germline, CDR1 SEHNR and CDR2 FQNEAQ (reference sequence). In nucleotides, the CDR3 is TGTGCCAGCAGCTTGGGGGTAGCGAGCACAGATACGCAGTATTTT. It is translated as CASSLGVASTDTQYF. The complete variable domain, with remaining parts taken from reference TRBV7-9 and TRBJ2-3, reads DTGVSQNPRHKITKRGQNVTFRCDPISEHNRLYWYRQTLGQGPEFLTYFQNEAQLEKSRLLSDRFSAERPKGSFSTLEIQRTEQGDSAMYLCASSLGVASTDTQYFGPGTRLTVL.

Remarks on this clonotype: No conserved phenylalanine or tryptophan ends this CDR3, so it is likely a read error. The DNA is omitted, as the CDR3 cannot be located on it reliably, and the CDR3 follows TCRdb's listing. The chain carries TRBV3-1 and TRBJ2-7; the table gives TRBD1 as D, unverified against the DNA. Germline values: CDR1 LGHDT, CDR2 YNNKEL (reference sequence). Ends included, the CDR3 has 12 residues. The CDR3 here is CASSQGRLPFRL.